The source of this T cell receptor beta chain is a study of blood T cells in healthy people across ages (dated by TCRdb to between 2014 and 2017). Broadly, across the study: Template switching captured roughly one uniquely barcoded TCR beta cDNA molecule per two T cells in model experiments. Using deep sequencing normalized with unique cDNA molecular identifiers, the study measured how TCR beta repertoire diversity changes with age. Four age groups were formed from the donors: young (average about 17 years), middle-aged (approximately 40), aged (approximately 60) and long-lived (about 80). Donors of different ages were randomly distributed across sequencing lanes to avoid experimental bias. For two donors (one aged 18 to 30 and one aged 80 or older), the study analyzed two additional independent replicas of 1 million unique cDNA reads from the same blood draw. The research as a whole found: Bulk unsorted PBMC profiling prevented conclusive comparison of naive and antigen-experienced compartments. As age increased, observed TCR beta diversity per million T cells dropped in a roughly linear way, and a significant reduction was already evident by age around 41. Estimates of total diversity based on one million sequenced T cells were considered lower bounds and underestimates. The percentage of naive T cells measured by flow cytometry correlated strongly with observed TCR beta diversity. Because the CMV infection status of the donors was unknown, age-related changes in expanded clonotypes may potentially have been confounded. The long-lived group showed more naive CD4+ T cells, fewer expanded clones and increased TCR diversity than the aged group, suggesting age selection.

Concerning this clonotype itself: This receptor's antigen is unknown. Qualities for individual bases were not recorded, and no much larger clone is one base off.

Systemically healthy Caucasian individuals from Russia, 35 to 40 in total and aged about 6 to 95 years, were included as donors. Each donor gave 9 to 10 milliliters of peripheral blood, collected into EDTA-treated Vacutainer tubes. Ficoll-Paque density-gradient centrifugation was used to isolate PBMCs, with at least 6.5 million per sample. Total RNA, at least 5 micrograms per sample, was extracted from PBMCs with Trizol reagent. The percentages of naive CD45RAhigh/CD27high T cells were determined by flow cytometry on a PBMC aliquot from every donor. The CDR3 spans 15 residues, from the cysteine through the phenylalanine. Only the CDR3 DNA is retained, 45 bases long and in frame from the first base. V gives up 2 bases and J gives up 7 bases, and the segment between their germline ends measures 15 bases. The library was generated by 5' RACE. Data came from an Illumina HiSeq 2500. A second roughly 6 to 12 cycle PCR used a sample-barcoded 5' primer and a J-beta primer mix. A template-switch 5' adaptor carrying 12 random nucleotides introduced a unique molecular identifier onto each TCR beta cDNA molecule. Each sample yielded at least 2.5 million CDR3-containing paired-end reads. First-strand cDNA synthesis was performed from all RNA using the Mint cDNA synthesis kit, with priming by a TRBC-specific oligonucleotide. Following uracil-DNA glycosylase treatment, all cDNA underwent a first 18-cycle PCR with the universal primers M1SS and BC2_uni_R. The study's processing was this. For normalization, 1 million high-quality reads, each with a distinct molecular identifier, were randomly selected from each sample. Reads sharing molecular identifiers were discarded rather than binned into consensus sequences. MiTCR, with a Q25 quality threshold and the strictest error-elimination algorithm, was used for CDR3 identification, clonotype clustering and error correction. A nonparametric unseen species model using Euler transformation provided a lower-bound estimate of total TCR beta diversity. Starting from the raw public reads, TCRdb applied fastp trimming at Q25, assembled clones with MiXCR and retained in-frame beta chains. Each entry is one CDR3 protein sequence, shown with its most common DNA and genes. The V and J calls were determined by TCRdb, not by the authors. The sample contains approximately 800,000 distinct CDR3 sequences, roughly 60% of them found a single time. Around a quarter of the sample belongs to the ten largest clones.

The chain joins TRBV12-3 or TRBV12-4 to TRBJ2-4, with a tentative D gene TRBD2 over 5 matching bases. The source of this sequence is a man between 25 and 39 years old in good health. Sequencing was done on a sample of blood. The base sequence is TGTGCCAGCAGTTTATCTGGACTCAAAGGGAACATTCAGTACTTC. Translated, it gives CASSLSGLKGNIQYF.